A selection of T cell receptor beta chains follows, all from one sample in a study of OX40 agonist ivuxolimab in advanced cancers. Profiling relied on immunoSEQ multiplex PCR, and the TCRdb table lists in-frame clones only, not all of them. The sample holds about 52,000 clones, 70% to 90% seen once. Specimen: CD4+ or CD8+ T cells sorted from blood, collected in a trial of the OX40 agonist ivuxolimab. The receptor set was obtained from an adult with an advanced solid tumor such as melanoma, head and neck, liver or kidney cancer. The CDR3 runs from the conserved cysteine through the conserved F or W. D genes are given only for firm matches. A row's size may be missing; if present it is once, few, many or a size class.

clone_size	v_call	d_call	j_call	cdr3_nt	cdr3_aa
NA	TRBV11-2	NA	TRBJ1-3	TGTGCCAGCAGCCCCGTCCGGGACAAAGTGGGAAACACCATATATTTT	CASSPVRDKVGNTIYF
NA	TRBV21-1	NA	TRBJ1-2	TGTGCCAGCGCATGGCGGAGGATTTGGGGGCCTTGCTATGGCTACACCTTC	CASAWRRIWGPCYGYTF
NA	TRBV6-1	NA	TRBJ1-1	TGTGCCAGCAGCGAATTGCAGGGGACGAACACTGAAGCTTTCTTT	CASSELQGTNTEAFF
NA	TRBV7-2	NA	TRBJ2-7	TGTGCCAGCAGCTTAGGTAGGGGCGAGCAGTACTTC	CASSLGRGEQYF
NA	TRBV28	NA	TRBJ2-6	TGTGCCAGCAGTCCACCTGGGCCTGGGGCCAACGTCCTGACTTTC	CASSPPGPGANVLTF
NA	TRBV11-2	NA	TRBJ1-6	TGTGCCAGCGATATCCGCGGGGGCGGGAATTCACCCCTCCACTTT	CASDIRGGGNSPLHF
NA	TRBV5-1	NA	TRBJ2-1	TGCGCCAGCAGCTTAATAAATGAGCAGTTCTTC	CASSLINEQFF
NA	TRBV15	NA	TRBJ1-1	TGTGCCACCAGCAGAGATCACGTCGGCACTGAAGCTTTCTTT	CATSRDHVGTEAFF
once	TRBV6-5	NA	TRBJ1-2	TGTGCCAGCAGTTACTCTAGGAACGACTTCTATGGCTACACCTTC	CASSYSRNDFYGYTF
NA	TRBV11-1	NA	TRBJ2-5	TGTGCCAGCAGGACCGCCGGGTTAGGGACCCAGTACTTC	CASRTAGLGTQYF
NA	TRBV6-1	TRBD2	TRBJ2-3	TGTGCCAGCGTCCTCCGCGGGGGGATGACAGATACGCAGTATTTT	CASVLRGGMTDTQYF
NA	TRBV9	TRBD2	TRBJ2-3	TGTGCCAGCAGCGCACTAGCGGGGGGCCTAGATACGCAGTATTTT	CASSALAGGLDTQYF
NA	TRBV5-6	NA	TRBJ2-3	TGTGCCAGCAGCTTGGGATCCCCCACAGATACGCAGTATTTT	CASSLGSPTDTQYF
once	TRBV7-9	NA	TRBJ1-1	TGTGCCAGCAGCTTAGGAGAGGTTGCTTTCTTT	CASSLGEVAFF
once	TRBV5-1	NA	TRBJ2-7	TGCGCCAGCAGCAAACCCTCCGGGGGCGGTTCCTACGAGCAGTACTTC	CASSKPSGGGSYEQYF
NA	TRBV19	TRBD1	TRBJ2-2	TGTGCCAGTAGTGACAGGGGGCTTAACACCGGGGAGCTGTTTTTT	CASSDRGLNTGELFF
NA	TRBV13	NA	TRBJ1-1	TGTGCCAGCAGCTATAGGCATACCGTGAACACTGAAGCTTTCTTT	CASSYRHTVNTEAFF
NA	TRBV11-3	TRBD1	TRBJ2-7	TGTGCCAGCAGCTTAGATATAGGACAGGGGGCGCGAGAGCAGTACTTC	CASSLDIGQGAREQYF
NA	TRBV30	NA	TRBJ2-7	TGTGCCTGGAGTGTAGCCTACGAGCAGTACTTC	CAWSVAYEQYF
NA	TRBV25-1	NA	TRBJ2-3	TGTGCCAGCAAATCCGGGGGCTTAGCAGATACGCAGTATTTT	CASKSGGLADTQYF
few	TRBV4-1	TRBD2	TRBJ2-7	TGCGCCAGCAGCCAAGATGTGGGACTAGCGCCCTTACAGTACTTC	CASSQDVGLAPLQYF
NA	TRBV29-1	NA	TRBJ1-1	TGCAGCGTATGGGGCAGGGCGAACACTGAAGCTTTCTTT	CSVWGRANTEAFF
NA	TRBV7-6	NA	TRBJ2-3	TGTGCCAGCGGAGGGGGCAGCAACATCGGCACAGATACGCAGTATTTT	CASGGGSNIGTDTQYF
NA	TRBV28	NA	TRBJ1-6	TGTGCCAGTCGGGACACTTATAATTCACCCCTCCACTTT	CASRDTYNSPLHF
NA	TRBV6-5	NA	TRBJ1-5	TGTGCCAGCAGACCTGTCCGTTTAAGTCAGCCCCAGCATTTT	CASRPVRLSQPQHF
NA	TRBV19	NA	TRBJ1-5	TGTGCCAGTAGTATCACCTATCAGCCCCAGCATTTT	CASSITYQPQHF
NA	TRBV10-3	TRBD1	TRBJ1-1	TGTGCCATCAGTGACACAGGGGGAGACACTGAAGCTTTCTTT	CAISDTGGDTEAFF
NA	TRBV18	NA	TRBJ2-1	TGTGCCAGCTCCGTCACGAGTGGGGGGGCAACCTACAATGAGCAGTTCTTC	CASSVTSGGATYNEQFF
NA	TRBV18	NA	TRBJ2-3	TGTGCCAGCTCACCAAACCGGGGTGTGGGGGGCACAGATACGCAGTATTTT	CASSPNRGVGGTDTQYF
NA	TRBV7-2	TRBD1	TRBJ2-7	TGTGCCAGCAGCTTAACCGGGACAGTCCCCCACGAGCAGTACTTC	CASSLTGTVPHEQYF
NA	TRBV27	NA	TRBJ2-1	TGTGCCAGCAGTCTAACTACTGCGGCCCCGGGGAATGAGCAGTTCTTC	CASSLTTAAPGNEQFF
NA	TRBV7-8	TRBD2	TRBJ2-7	TGTGCCAGCAGCCTCCAGCGGGGGCCCAAGGACGAGCAGTACTTC	CASSLQRGPKDEQYF
NA	TRBV30	NA	TRBJ1-1	TGTGCCTGGGACCGACAGGAACACACTGAAGCTTTCTTT	CAWDRQEHTEAFF
NA	TRBV6-1	TRBD1	TRBJ2-7	TGTGCCAGCAGCACCCCGTGGGGACAGGGCTACGAGCAGTACTTC	CASSTPWGQGYEQYF
NA	TRBV28	NA	TRBJ2-5	TGTGCCAGCAGCCCGGGTGCCAGGGAGACCCAGTACTTC	CASSPGARETQYF
NA	TRBV6-5	TRBD1	TRBJ1-3	TGTGCCAGCAGAACAGGGGTTTCAGGAAACACCATATATTTT	CASRTGVSGNTIYF
NA	TRBV19	TRBD1	TRBJ1-1	TGTGCCAGCATGACAGGGGAATTTAGCACTGAAGCTTTCTTT	CASMTGEFSTEAFF
NA	TRBV5-8	TRBD1	TRBJ1-1	TGTGCCAGCAGCGCGTGGACAGGGGGTTTGACTGAAGCTTTCTTT	CASSAWTGGLTEAFF
NA	TRBV5-1	TRBD2	TRBJ2-5	TGCGCCAGCAGGGTTATAGCGGGGGGCCAAGAGACCCAGTACTTC	CASRVIAGGQETQYF
NA	TRBV6-1	NA	TRBJ1-6	TGTGCCAGCAGTGAGACCTCGATTAGTCCACCCCTCCACTTT	CASSETSISPPLHF
NA	TRBV5-6	TRBD2	TRBJ2-1	TGTGCCAGCAGCTCTCCTAGCGGGGGGGTCGATGAGCAGTTCTTC	CASSSPSGGVDEQFF
NA	TRBV2	NA	TRBJ1-2	TGTGCCAGCAGTGAATCGGGGCTCAGCGGCTACACCTTC	CASSESGLSGYTF
NA	TRBV5-1	TRBD1	TRBJ1-1	TGCGCCAGCAGCTCCGGGACAGGCCTTGAAGCTTTCTTT	CASSSGTGLEAFF
NA	TRBV6-6	TRBD1	TRBJ2-7	TGTGCCAGCAGTTACTCTGGGACAGGGGGCTTCTCCGAGCAGTACTTC	CASSYSGTGGFSEQYF
NA	TRBV11-2	NA	TRBJ1-2	TGTGCCAGCAGCATACAACAGGGACCCTATGGCTACACCTTC	CASSIQQGPYGYTF
NA	TRBV7-3	NA	TRBJ2-5	TGTGCCAGCAGCTCCACCTCGAGTAGCACAGAGACCCAGTACTTC	CASSSTSSSTETQYF